This paragraph reports one TCR beta chain. In the source study's methods: Nucleated cell counts were estimated from reference gene primer amplification. Measured with immunoSEQ multiplex PCR; TCRdb has only the in-frame clones, and not every one. V and J calls and clone size are given by that table; D and trimming were obtained from the DNA. The sample carries over 130,000 clones, around 90% recorded once. The V and J ends lost 3 bases and 5 bases, in that order; junction bases with no gene match: 6. The V gene's germline CDR1 is SGHNT and CDR2 YENEEA. CDR3 length equals 15 residues. The data belong to a study of blood T cell repertoires in COVID-19.

Source material: peripheral blood. The chain joins TRBV11-3 to TRBJ2-5, with 10 bases fitting TRBD2. The clonotype comes from a human donor in a cohort sampled during active COVID-19. Here the CDR3 DNA reads TGTGCCAGCAGCTTCGAAGGACTAGCGGAGGAGACCCAGTACTTC. It codes for CASSFEGLAEETQYF.